Below are 7 T cell receptor beta chains sequenced from a single sample in a study of OX40 agonist ivuxolimab in advanced cancers. TCRdb's table, derived via immunoSEQ multiplex PCR, lists solely in-frame clones and lacks some. The table includes tens of thousands of clones, 90% to 95% detected once. The input for sequencing was CD4+ or CD8+ T cells sorted from blood, taken in a trial of the OX40 agonist ivuxolimab. These receptors came from an adult with an advanced solid tumor such as melanoma, head and neck, liver or kidney cancer.

V usage is TRBV7-9 and J usage is TRBJ2-7; a possible D gene is TRBD1 (6 bases). CDR3 length equals 15 residues. CDR1 and CDR2 (germline): SEHNR, FQNEAQ (reference sequence). V dropped 4 bases and J dropped 2 bases, with 15 bases sitting between them. In DNA form, the CDR3 reads TGTGCCAGCAGCTACCCTAACAGGGACCCCTACGAGCAGTACTTC. Its translation: CASSYPNRDPYEQYF.

The gene calls are TRBV15 and TRBJ1-2; tentative D call: TRBD1 (6 bases). The CDR3 is made up of 16 amino acids. Germline lookup yields CDR1 LNHNV and CDR2 YYDKDF (reference sequence). With 9 bases removed from V and 4 bases from J, the gap between germline ends came to 24 bases. CDR3 sequence (DNA): TGTGCCACGAGAGGGGGGGCGGACTCCGTTATCTATGGCTACACCTTC. Its protein is CATRGGADSVIYGYTF.

Notes on this clone: The same CDR3 is also encoded by other DNA sequences in this sample. The chain couples TRBV9 to TRBJ2-7; D is undetermined. This CDR3 is built from 12 residues. CDR1 is SGDLS, CDR2 YYNGEE, per germline. V lost 2 bases to trimming and J lost 0 bases, with 3 bases between them. The CDR3 region has the DNA TGTGCCAGCAGCGTTAACTCCTACGAGCAGTACTTC. The encoded protein is CASSVNSYEQYF.

The chain combines TRBV29-1 with TRBJ2-3, with 10 bases lining up with TRBD1. Germline V gene lookup returns CDR1 SQVTM and CDR2 ANQGSEA. The CDR3 runs to 17 residues. With 3 bases clipped from V and 1 base from J, the junction kept 10 bases outside the gene matches. The CDR3 nucleotides read TGCAGCGTTGATGGGACAGGGGCGTTGCGGGGCACAGATACGCAGTATTTT. It encodes CSVDGTGALRGTDTQYF.

The chain combines TRBV23-1 with TRBJ2-7; 9 positions match TRBD1. TRBV23-1 falls under the ORF class, with uncertain function. This CDR3 comprises 16 residues. V dropped 5 bases and J dropped 3; count of bases not matched to a gene: 11. CDR3: CASSEPGGQGGYEQYF. CDR3 DNA: TGCGCCAGCAGTGAGCCTGGGGGACAGGGAGGCTACGAGCAGTACTTC.

This chain joins TRBV27 and TRBJ2-3, with D hard to call. V lost 2 bases and J 6 bases, leaving 12 bases between the germline ends. Per germline, CDR1 MNHEY and CDR2 SMNVEV (reference sequence). This CDR3 spans 14 amino acids. CDR3 in DNA: TGTGCCAGCAGTTTAGTGGCTGACACGGATACGCAGTATTTT. It encodes CASSLVADTDTQYF.

V gene TRBV27 combines with J gene TRBJ2-5; possible D gene TRBD1, 5 bases. Trimming removed 8 bases at V and 0 bases at J, with 10 bases between. Germline CDR1 reads MNHEY; CDR2 reads SMNVEV (reference sequence). The CDR3 has 13 residues. The CDR3 reads CASGWTHQETQYF. CDR3 DNA: TGTGCCAGCGGATGGACACACCAAGAGACCCAGTACTTC.